These 21 T cell receptor beta chains came from one sample sequenced in a study of blood T cells in healthy people across ages. It was with a sample-barcoded 5' primer and a J-beta primer mix that a second PCR of about 7 to 12 cycles was run. TCRdb recomputed calls from the 5' RACE reads with MiXCR, one row per CDR3 protein. In the table there are over 1,300,000 distinct CDR3 sequences, 59% of which are singletons. The sequenced material came from blood. These receptors were obtained from a man aged 18-30 years in good health.

This clonotype was counted at least ten times. This sequence joins TRBV20-1 and TRBJ2-3; D may match TRBD1 or TRBD2 (6 bases each). Germline CDR1 reads DFQATT; CDR2 reads SNEGSKA (reference sequence). This CDR3 region has 13 residues. Trimming removed 6 bases from V and 0 bases from J, with 10 bases in between. The CDR3 reads CSALGGSTDTQYF. Here the CDR3 DNA reads TGCAGTGCCCTAGGGGGGAGCACAGATACGCAGTATTTT.

The rearrangement links TRBV4-3 to TRBJ1-5, with TRBD1 matching 10 bases. This CDR3 comprises 14 residues. After removal of 4 bases from V and 7 bases from J, the junction contained 4 bases not matched to a gene. Per the germline V gene, CDR1 is LGHNA and CDR2 is YSLEER. CDR3 nucleotide sequence: TGCGCCAGCAGCCCAGACAGGGGGCTCCAGCCCCAGCATTTT. Translation: CASSPDRGLQPQHF.

This clonotype was detected many times. The chain employs TRBV20-1 and TRBJ2-5; tentative D call: TRBD1 (5 bases). V lost 1 base and J 7 bases, leaving 7 bases between the germline ends. CDR1 DFQATT and CDR2 SNEGSKA come from the germline V gene (reference sequence). The CDR3 runs 11 residues. CDR3 sequence: CSARGQGTQYF. Here the CDR3 DNA reads TGCAGTGCTAGAGGTCAGGGGACCCAGTACTTC.

V usage is TRBV4-1 and J usage is TRBJ2-5, with TRBD2 identical over 8 bases. The germline V gene has CDR1 MGHRA and CDR2 YSYEKL. CDR3 size: 15 residues. The V and J ends lost 0 bases and 11 bases, in that order; junction bases with no gene match: 11. In DNA, the CDR3 is TGCGCCAGCAGCCAAGAGTATCGGGGGGGCGATGAGCAGTACTTC. It is translated as CASSQEYRGGDEQYF.

The J gene is TRBJ2-7, the V gene TRBV6-5, with D tentatively TRBD1 or TRBD2 (6 bases each). The germline CDR1 and CDR2 sequences are MNHEY and SVGAGI. Trimming shortened V by 10 bases and J by 3 bases, and 25 bases separated the two germline ends. The CDR3 length is 16 residues. CDR3 sequence reads: CATGALGRSQGYEQYF. DNA of the CDR3: TGTGCCACGGGGGCTTTAGGGAGATCGCAGGGCTACGAGCAGTACTTC.

This chain joins TRBV10-3 and TRBJ2-7, with D possibly being TRBD1 or TRBD2 (5 bases each). The V and J ends lost 8 bases and 1 base respectively, with 12 bases between them. Germline loops: CDR1 ENHRY, CDR2 SYGVKD. The CDR3 is 13 amino acids. The DNA of the CDR3 is TGTGCCATCCGTCAGGGACCGTCCTACGAGCAGTACTTC. Residues: CAIRQGPSYEQYF.

This clonotype appeared once. An end of the junction differs from the germline gene, which may be a read error. As DNA, the CDR3 is TGCGCCAGCAGCTTTTACGACAGCCAAAGCTCCTACGAACAGTACTTC. This codes for CASSFYDSQSSYEQYF. The V and J genes are TRBV5-1 and TRBJ2-7, with D tentatively TRBD1 (5 bases). Germline-derived CDR1 and CDR2 are SGHRS and YFSETQ. This CDR3 spans 16 amino acids. Full variable domain (outside the CDR3, taken from reference TRBV5-1 and TRBJ2-7): KAGVTQTPRYLIKTRGQQVTLSCSPISGHRSVSWYQQTPGQGLQFLFEYFSETQRNKGNFPGRFSGRQFSNSRSEMNVSTLELGDSALYLCASSFYDSQSSYEQYFGPGTRLTVT.

The rearrangement uses TRBV12-3 or TRBV12-4 and TRBJ2-2; TRBD2 aligns across 12 bases. The CDR3 has 17 residues. The V gene end was trimmed by 5 bases and the J gene end by 5 bases; junction bases not matched to a gene: 9. CDR3 nucleotides: TGTGCCAGCAGTCTGGGACTAGCGGGCCCTGGGACCGGGGAGCTGTTTTTT. Amino acids: CASSLGLAGPGTGELFF.

A few counts support this clonotype. The chain uses TRBV9 and TRBJ2-7; D gene uncertain. CDR3 size: 14 residues. V was shortened by 2 bases and J by 7 bases, with 16 bases between the two germline ends. The germline CDR1 and CDR2 sequences are SGDLS and YYNGEE. In nucleotides, the CDR3 is TGTGCCAGCAGCGTCTCGACCGGCGTCTGGGAGCAGTACTTC. It encodes CASSVSTGVWEQYF.

J is TRBJ1-5 and V is TRBV20-1; D is possibly TRBD1 (6 bases). The CDR3 consists of 14 residues. V gave up 2 bases and J gave up 4 bases, with 12 bases separating them. Germline V gives CDR1 DFQATT, CDR2 SNEGSKA (reference sequence). The CDR3: CSARYGTPNQPQHF. In DNA, the CDR3 is TGCAGTGCTAGATACGGGACACCGAATCAGCCCCAGCATTTT.

This clonotype was observed a few times. V gene TRBV12-3 or TRBV12-4 combines with J gene TRBJ1-6; D is unresolved. V lost 1 base and J lost 0, with 10 bases in between. The CDR3 sequence is 17 residues long. This CDR3 reads CASSLVEVSSYNSPLHF. CDR3 in DNA: TGTGCCAGCAGTTTAGTGGAGGTTAGCTCCTATAATTCACCCCTCCACTTT.

The chain recombines TRBV12-3 or TRBV12-4 with TRBJ1-1, with TRBD1 as a possible D gene (5 bases). The length of the CDR3 is 13 residues. The V end lost 5 bases, the J end lost 11 bases, and 18 bases lay between the germline ends. CDR3 sequence (DNA): TGTGCCAGCAGTCCCCGCTCCCTCTGGGGGGCTTTCTTT. Translating it yields CASSPRSLWGAFF.

In regard to this clonotype: A junction end diverges from the germline sequence, so it may reflect a read error. CDR3 region: CASSLQRQGFTEAFF. The CDR3 DNA sequence: TGCGCCAGCAGCTTACAGAGACAGGGGTTCACTGAAGCTTTCTTT. The genes are TRBV7-9 and TRBJ1-1, with TRBD1 identical over 8 bases. The length of the CDR3 is 15 residues. Looked up from germline, CDR1 is SEHNR and CDR2 is FQNEAQ (reference sequence).

The chain has TRBV6-5 and TRBJ2-7; possible D gene TRBD2, 5 bases. CDR3 length: 16 amino acids. V lost 6 bases and J lost 0, with 18 bases in between. Germline CDR1 MNHEY, CDR2 SVGAGI. For the CDR3, the DNA is TGTGCCAGCAGCAACCCCTCTGGGAGTATCTCCTACGAGCAGTACTTC. As protein: CASSNPSGSISYEQYF.

The chain employs TRBV20-1 and TRBJ2-4; D may correspond to TRBD1 or TRBD2 (5 bases each). The DNA end favors TRBJ2-7, so the J call may be wrong. The germline V gene encodes CDR1 DFQATT and CDR2 SNEGSKA (reference sequence). CDR3 length: 14 amino acids. Here the CDR3 DNA reads TGCAGTGCTAGAGAAGGGGACGCCAACTACGAGCAGTACTTC. The encoded protein is CSAREGDANYEQYF.

This chain uses TRBV20-1 with TRBJ2-3; D may be TRBD1 or TRBD2 (5 bases each). Germline CDR1 is DFQATT and CDR2 is SNEGSKA (reference sequence). The V gene lost 3 bases and the J gene lost 1 base, with 14 bases spanning the gap. This CDR3 is 15 amino acids long. The CDR3 DNA sequence: TGCAGTGCTAGTTCCGGGGCACCGGGCACAGATACGCAGTATTTT. Amino acids: CSASSGAPGTDTQYF.

The chain uses TRBV4-1 and TRBJ2-5; the D gene is possibly TRBD1 (7 bases). Trimming took 3 bases from V and 4 from J, leaving 15 bases between them. Germline CDR1 reads MGHRA; CDR2 reads YSYEKL. This CDR3 is 15 amino acids long. DNA for the CDR3: TGCGCCAGCAGCCAGAGGTACAGGGGAGGAGAGACCCAGTACTTC. Its translation: CASSQRYRGGETQYF.

Remarks on this clonotype: Its ends do not fully match the called genes, so a read error is possible. The chain is built from TRBV12-3 or TRBV12-4 and TRBJ2-1; 10 bases map to TRBD2. This CDR3 contains 16 residues. This CDR3 is CARSLAAVAGGLKQFF. In DNA, the CDR3 is TGTGCCAGAAGTTTAGCTGCGGTAGCGGGGGGCCTGAAGCAGTTCTTC.

This chain uses TRBV4-1 with TRBJ2-3, with TRBD1 as a possible D gene (6 bases). The germline V gene encodes CDR1 MGHRA and CDR2 YSYEKL. The CDR3 runs 22 residues. The germline V and J ends were trimmed by 0 bases and 2 bases, with 30 bases remaining between them. The CDR3 bases are TGCGCCAGCAGCCAAGATACTAGGTGGACGGACAGCCCACAGCTTTACACAGATACGCAGTATTTT. This sequence encodes CASSQDTRWTDSPQLYTDTQYF.

In its sample, this clonotype was seen a few times. The V gene is TRBV9, the J gene TRBJ1-2; tentative D call: TRBD1 (6 bases). CDR3 length: 15 amino acids. Germline V gives CDR1 SGDLS, CDR2 YYNGEE. Trimming removed 0 bases from V and 4 bases from J, with 13 bases in between. The CDR3: CASSVGATGSYGYTF. CDR3 bases: TGTGCCAGCAGCGTAGGGGCCACAGGGTCCTATGGCTACACCTTC.

This clonotype has only one observation. This rearrangement joins TRBV15 to TRBJ1-1, with D unclear. Germline assignment: CDR1 LNHNV and CDR2 YYDKDF (reference sequence). This CDR3 region has 14 residues. V lost 4 bases and J 5 bases, leaving 14 bases between the germline ends. CDR3 nucleotides: TGTGCCACCAGCACGCGGTGGGTCGTAACTGAAGCTTTCTTT. Amino acids: CATSTRWVVTEAFF.